What follows are 16 T cell receptor beta chains derived from one specimen sequenced in a study of T cell changes during pregnancy in multiple sclerosis. Clones were read by immunoSEQ multiplex PCR, and TCRdb kept only the in-frame ones, dropping some. The sample gives roughly 88,000 clones, 92% of which show up once; 1.5% to 1.9% is in the top ten. The material sequenced was peripheral blood, taken in the first trimester of pregnancy. The receptors originated from a female donor with multiple sclerosis, enrolled in a pregnancy study.

J is TRBJ2-7 and V is TRBV11-2; 10 bases match TRBD2. Germline V gene lookup returns CDR1 SGHAT and CDR2 FQNNGV. Trimming at V came to 4 bases and at J to 4 bases, leaving 4 bases not matched to a gene. The CDR3 loop spans 14 amino acids. In nucleotides, the CDR3 is TGTGCCAGCAGCTCAGGGACTAGCGTTTACGAGCAGTACTTC. It translates to CASSSGTSVYEQYF. Full variable domain (outside the CDR3, taken from reference TRBV11-2 and TRBJ2-7): EAGVAQSPRYKIIEKRQSVAFWCNPISGHATLYWYQQILGQGPKLLIQFQNNGVVDDSQLPKDRFSAERLKGVDSTLKIQPAKLEDSAVYLCASSSGTSVYEQYFGPGTRLTVT.

This chain joins TRBV30 and TRBJ2-3, with a tentative D call TRBD2 (6 bases). This CDR3 contains 14 residues. V lost 1 base and J 4 bases, leaving 12 bases between the germline ends. The germline V gene encodes CDR1 GTSNPN and CDR2 SVGIG (reference sequence). The CDR3 protein is CAWSGGVASDTQYF. The DNA for the CDR3 is TGTGCCTGGAGTGGGGGGGTAGCTTCAGATACGCAGTATTTT.

J is TRBJ1-5 and V is TRBV6-1; 7 positions agree with TRBD1. Germline V gives CDR1 MNHNS, CDR2 SASEGT. The CDR3 length is 16 residues. The V and J ends lost 2 bases and 1 base, in that order; junction bases with no gene match: 5. Here the CDR3 DNA reads TGTGCCAGCAGTGAATACCGGGACAGAAGCAATCAGCCCCAGCATTTT. Its protein product is CASSEYRDRSNQPQHF.

The chain has TRBV5-4 and TRBJ2-2, with 11 positions matching TRBD2. The CDR3 has 17 residues. Germline trimming cut 3 bases from V and 2 bases from J; bases unmatched to any gene: 6. The germline CDR1 and CDR2 sequences are SGHNT and YYREEE (reference sequence). In DNA form, the CDR3 reads TGTGCCAGCAGCTCAACCGGGACTAGCGGAAACACCGGGGAGCTGTTTTTT. Translated, it gives CASSSTGTSGNTGELFF.

V gene TRBV19 combines with J gene TRBJ2-7; 10 bases are shared with TRBD2. The V gene's germline CDR1 is LNHDA and CDR2 SQIVND (reference sequence). The CDR3 has 13 residues. J lost 6 bases, V lost 7 bases, and 6 bases had no gene match. In DNA form, the CDR3 reads TGTGCCAGTAACCTAGCGGGAGTTGGCGAGCAGTACTTC. It codes for CASNLAGVGEQYF.

In its sample, this clone was seen once. This chain links TRBV6-4 with TRBJ2-2, with TRBD1 as a possible D gene (6 bases). The CDR3 runs to 16 residues. Germline CDR1 MRHNA, CDR2 SNTAGT. V lost 0 bases and J 4 bases, leaving 12 bases between the germline ends. The CDR3 is CASSDSPGVGTGELFF. CDR3 bases: TGTGCCAGCAGTGACTCGCCAGGGGTGGGCACCGGGGAGCTGTTTTTT.

DNA of the CDR3: TGTGCCAGCAGCTTGATGGGACAGGGATACAATGAGCAGTTCTTC. Its translation: CASSLMGQGYNEQFF. This sequence joins TRBV7-8 and TRBJ2-1, with 9 bases that match TRBD1. Germline V gene lookup returns CDR1 SGHVS and CDR2 FQNEAQ. The V gene end was trimmed by 3 bases and the J gene end by 4 bases; junction bases not matched to a gene: 4. The CDR3 extends over 15 amino acids.

With respect to this clone: Germline is not matched at one junction end, which may reflect a read error. The V and J genes are TRBV27 and TRBJ1-5, with 8 bases fitting TRBD1. The germline gives CDR1 MNHEY, CDR2 SMNVEV (reference sequence). This CDR3 has 14 amino acids. For the CDR3, the DNA is TGTGCCAGTAGTTTAAGCAGGGGGCAACAGCCCCAGCATTTT. It encodes CASSLSRGQQPQHF.

A single count supports this clone. The CDR3 DNA follows: TGTGCCAGCAGTTACCATAACACCGGGGAGCTGTTTTTT. Translation: CASSYHNTGELFF. The chain recombines TRBV6-5 with TRBJ2-2; the D is unclear. Germline V gene sequence: CDR1 MNHEY, CDR2 SVGAGI. The CDR3 consists of 13 residues. V was trimmed by 2 bases and J by 2 bases, leaving 3 bases between them.

This sequence joins TRBV4-1 and TRBJ1-5; D is possibly TRBD1 (5 bases). Trimming took 0 bases from V and 5 from J, leaving 14 bases between them. The CDR3 is made up of 16 amino acids. Germline values: CDR1 MGHRA, CDR2 YSYEKL. The CDR3 DNA reads TGCGCCAGCAGCCAAGATTGGCAGGGTAACTATCAGCCCCAGCATTTT. Its protein product is CASSQDWQGNYQPQHF.

A single count supports this clone. The V call is TRBV11-2, the J call TRBJ2-4; perhaps TRBD2 as D (6 bases). Trimming took 5 bases from V and 3 from J, leaving 23 bases between them. The CDR3 has 18 amino acids. Germline V lookup: CDR1 SGHAT, CDR2 FQNNGV. The CDR3 loop reads CASSLARARTGDKNIQYF. The CDR3 DNA follows: TGTGCCAGCAGCCTGGCTAGAGCTAGGACGGGAGACAAAAACATTCAGTACTTC. Looking up the rest from reference TRBV11-2 and TRBJ2-4 gives the full variable domain: EAGVAQSPRYKIIEKRQSVAFWCNPISGHATLYWYQQILGQGPKLLIQFQNNGVVDDSQLPKDRFSAERLKGVDSTLKIQPAKLEDSAVYLCASSLARARTGDKNIQYFGAGTRLSVL.

The gene calls are TRBV29-1 and TRBJ2-1; 7 bases map to TRBD2. This CDR3 contains 14 residues. V shed 1 base and J 5 bases; nucleotides not matched to a gene: 5. The germline gives CDR1 SQVTM, CDR2 ANQGSEA. The CDR3 DNA reads as TGCAGCGTTGAAGGGGGGACTACTAACAATGAGCAGTTCTTC. This codes for CSVEGGTTNNEQFF.

The chain has TRBV4-1 and TRBJ2-7; 9 bases align to TRBD1. There are 15 residues in the CDR3. CDR1 and CDR2 (germline): MGHRA, YSYEKL. After removal of 4 bases from V and 3 bases from J, the junction contained 7 bases not matched to a gene. Here the CDR3 DNA reads TGCGCCAGCAGCCTGGGACAGGGAGCTGTCTACGAGCAGTACTTC. This sequence encodes CASSLGQGAVYEQYF.

This chain joins TRBV7-7 and TRBJ2-3, with TRBD2 matching 14 bases. Trimming at V came to 5 bases and at J to 4 bases, leaving 8 bases not matched to a gene. Germline assignment: CDR1 SSHAT and CDR2 FNYEAQ (reference sequence). The CDR3 consists of 17 residues. In nucleotides, the CDR3 is TGTGCCAGCAGCCTCGGGACTAGCGGGAGTACGGCAGATACGCAGTATTTT. It is translated as CASSLGTSGSTADTQYF.

This chain joins TRBV19 and TRBJ1-5, with D possibly matching TRBD1 (5 bases). CDR3 size: 15 residues. Trimming pared 6 bases from V and 6 bases from J, leaving 18 bases between. The germline CDR1 and CDR2 sequences are LNHDA and SQIVND (reference sequence). The CDR3 DNA reads TGTGCCAGTAGCCGGGGGGGGATCGTTGGTCAGCCCCAGCATTTT. This encodes CASSRGGIVGQPQHF.

This chain's CDR3 is CASSIVSSEQFF. The CDR3 DNA reads as TGTGCCAGTAGTATAGTTAGCAGTGAGCAGTTCTTC. The chain carries TRBV19 and TRBJ2-1, with D hard to call. V gave up 1 base and J gave up 9 bases, with 7 bases separating them. The CDR3 length is 12 residues. CDR1 is LNHDA and CDR2 is SQIVND in the germline V gene (reference sequence).